What follows are 16 T cell receptor beta chains derived from one specimen sequenced in a study of vaccination effects on CD4 cells after COVID-19 (dated by TCRdb to between 2021 and 2024). After more than 9 days of culture, CD4+ T cells were isolated with the EasySep CD4+ T cell isolation kit. Libraries were constructed by the immunoSEQ multiplex PCR assay. Imported from immuneACCESS, the table was reduced by TCRdb to in-frame sequences with V and J called. These copies leave out some clones; in studies compared against another copy, an unresolved V gene accounts for under half, and the cause of the remainder is not known. The sample yields about 50,000 clones; around 80% were counted once. The ten top clones hold less than 4% of the sample. The antigens of these receptors remain unknown. The source material was CD4+ T cells from PBMCs cultured without peptide, sampled before COVID-19 vaccination. These receptors were collected from a human donor who received a COVID-19 vaccine.

V usage is TRBV11-2 and J usage is TRBJ2-2; D perhaps matches TRBD1 (6 bases). Trimming removed 2 bases at V and 7 bases at J, with 14 bases between. The CDR3 is 15 residues long. Germline values: CDR1 SGHAT, CDR2 FQNNGV. The DNA of the CDR3 is TGTGCCAGCAGCTTAACAATAGGGGGTGACGGGGAGCTGTTTTTT. Translated, it gives CASSLTIGGDGELFF.

This clone was found once. This chain links TRBV6-6 with TRBJ2-7, with D uncertain. The CDR3 contains 14 residues. V gave up 5 bases and J gave up 6 bases, with 17 bases separating them. The germline gives CDR1 MNHNY, CDR2 SVGAGI (reference sequence). CDR3 coding DNA: TGTGCCAGCAGTCCTTTAGGACCTTCCGGCGAGCAGTACGTC. Its translation: CASSPLGPSGEQYV.

The chain carries TRBV11-3 and TRBJ2-2; a weak D match, TRBD2 (5 bases). Trimming pared 5 bases from V and 1 base from J, leaving 8 bases between. Germline CDR1 reads SGHNT; CDR2 reads YENEEA. The CDR3 covers 14 residues. The CDR3 coding sequence is TGTGCCAGCAGCCATACTAGGAACACCGGGGAGCTGTTTTTT. This translates into CASSHTRNTGELFF.

The chain recombines TRBV27 with TRBJ2-5; a possible D gene is TRBD1 (5 bases). The CDR3 is made up of 13 amino acids. CDR1 and CDR2 (germline): MNHEY, SMNVEV (reference sequence). V was shortened by 3 bases and J by 9 bases, with 14 bases between the two germline ends. CDR3 amino acids: CASSFRTPEAQYF. CDR3 bases: TGTGCCAGCAGTTTTCGGACACCCGAGGCCCAGTACTTC.

The chain uses TRBV18 and TRBJ2-7; the match to TRBD1 covers 9 bases. The CDR3 has 20 amino acids. In germline, CDR1 is KGHSH, CDR2 LQKENI. Losses at the gene ends were 6 bases for V and 1 base for J; bases not matched to a gene: 22. The chain's CDR3 is CASSRDRVRFVFELSYEQYV. The CDR3 bases are TGTGCCAGCTCTCGGGACAGGGTCCGTTTTGTGTTTGAATTATCCTACGAGCAGTACGTC.

The chain is built from TRBV19 and TRBJ1-2; D is perhaps TRBD1 (5 bases). Germline V gene lookup returns CDR1 LNHDA and CDR2 SQIVND (reference sequence). CDR3 length: 14 amino acids. V gave up 1 base and J gave up 8 bases, with 14 bases separating them. CDR3: CASSIGQTVGGYTF. The DNA for the CDR3 is TGTGCCAGTAGTATAGGACAGACTGTTGGCGGCTACACCTTC. Full variable domain (missing parts from reference TRBV19 and TRBJ1-2): DGGITQSPKYLFRKEGQNVTLSCEQNLNHDAMYWYRQDPGQGLRLIYYSQIVNDFQKGDIAEGYSVSREKKESFPLTVTSAQKNPTAFYLCASSIGQTVGGYTFGSGTRLTVV.

The chain recombines TRBV3-1 (or the pseudogene TRBV3-2) with TRBJ1-1; possible D gene TRBD1, 5 bases. Germline V gives CDR1 LGHDT, CDR2 YNNKEL (reference sequence). Trimming left V 1 base short and J 1 base short, with 7 bases between. CDR3 length equals 14 residues. The CDR3 here is CASSQGDENTEAFF. In DNA, the CDR3 is TGTGCCAGCAGCCAAGGGGACGAGAACACTGAAGCTTTCTTT.

The chain links TRBV28 to TRBJ2-5; 11 bases agree with TRBD1. The CDR3 runs to 16 residues. Germline trimming cut 6 bases from V and 6 bases from J; bases unmatched to any gene: 12. Germline V gives CDR1 MDHEN, CDR2 SYDVKM. The CDR3 sequence is CASSPRGQGVFQTQYF. The CDR3 DNA is TGTGCCAGCAGCCCCCGGGGACAGGGGGTTTTTCAGACCCAGTACTTC.

This sequence joins TRBV5-8 and TRBJ1-1; possibly TRBD1 for D (5 bases). From germline, CDR1 is SGHTS and CDR2 YDEGEE. The ends were cut back, 7 bases at V and 1 base at J, with 8 bases in the middle. The length of the CDR3 is 12 residues. This CDR3 reads CASPGGNTEAFF. CDR3 DNA sequence: TGTGCCAGCCCCGGGGGGAACACTGAAGCTTTCTTT. The full variable domain, with the rest looked up from reference TRBV5-8 and TRBJ1-1, is EAGVTQSPTHLIKTRGQQATLRCSPISGHTSVYWYQQALGLGLQFLLWYDEGEERNRGNFPPRFSGRQFPNYSSELNVNALELEDSALYLCASPGGNTEAFFGQGTRLTVV.

In DNA form, the CDR3 reads TGTGCCAGCTCATCCCCTAGCGGGGGCTACGAGCAGTACGTC. Translated: CASSSPSGGYEQYV. The rearrangement joins TRBV18 to TRBJ2-7, with 10 bases fitting TRBD2. CDR3 length: 14 residues. Trimming at V came to 5 bases and at J to 3 bases, leaving 4 bases not matched to a gene. Germline V CDR1 and CDR2: KGHSH, LQKENI.

This clone was recorded once. The chain employs TRBV7-9 and TRBJ2-5; 9 bases fit TRBD1. The CDR3 sequence is 14 residues long. The junction had 4 bases not matched to a gene; V was cut back by 3 bases and J by 5 bases. Germline values: CDR1 SEHNR, CDR2 FQNEAQ (reference sequence). The CDR3 loop is CASSLGQGDETQYF. CDR3 DNA sequence: TGTGCCAGCAGCTTGGGACAGGGAGACGAGACCCAGTACTTC.

To note about this clone: Germline is not matched at one junction end, which may reflect a read error. This chain joins TRBV4-1 and TRBJ2-4, with TRBD1 identical over 7 bases. This CDR3 has 21 residues. From germline, CDR1 is MGHRA and CDR2 YSYEKL. CDR3 sequence: CASSEDRVSEAVWLAKNIQYF. As DNA, the CDR3 is TGCGCCAGCAGCGAAGACAGGGTTAGCGAGGCGGTCTGGCTAGCCAAAAACATTCAGTACTTC.

The chain carries TRBV7-9 and TRBJ2-5; tentative D call: TRBD1 (5 bases). The V end lost 1 base, the J end lost 3 bases, and 9 bases lay between the germline ends. This CDR3 spans 14 amino acids. Looked up from germline, CDR1 is SEHNR and CDR2 is FQNEAQ (reference sequence). The chain's CDR3 is CASSLVAGKETQYF. The CDR3 DNA reads TGTGCCAGCAGCTTAGTGGCAGGGAAAGAGACCCAGTACTTC.

This clone was observed a few times. V and J are TRBV5-4 and TRBJ1-1; D is perhaps TRBD1 (5 bases). Germline loops: CDR1 SGHNT, CDR2 YYREEE (reference sequence). V gave up 0 bases and J gave up 4 bases, with 13 bases separating them. This CDR3 region has 15 residues. CDR3 DNA: TGTGCCAGCAGCTTGGGACAGCCCCTAGGCACTGAAGCTTTCTTT. Residues: CASSLGQPLGTEAFF.

The chain employs TRBV2 and TRBJ1-2; TRBD1 matches 7 bases. This CDR3 has 14 amino acids. Germline V gene data show CDR1 as SNHLY and CDR2 as FYNNEI. V lost 7 bases to trimming and J lost 1 base; unmatched junction nucleotides: 6. The CDR3 here is CASTPRDSNYGYTF. In DNA, the CDR3 is TGTGCCAGCACCCCCCGGGACAGTAACTATGGCTACACCTTC.

V is TRBV4-1 and J is TRBJ2-5; TRBD1 matches 7 bases. Germline CDR1 MGHRA, CDR2 YSYEKL. The J segment lost 4 bases and the V segment lost 4 bases, leaving 12 bases of the junction unmatched. The CDR3 is 16 residues long. Written as DNA, the CDR3 is TGCGCCAGCAGCCCGCGGAGAGGGGGCTTTGGAGAGACCCAGTACTTC. Residues: CASSPRRGGFGETQYF.